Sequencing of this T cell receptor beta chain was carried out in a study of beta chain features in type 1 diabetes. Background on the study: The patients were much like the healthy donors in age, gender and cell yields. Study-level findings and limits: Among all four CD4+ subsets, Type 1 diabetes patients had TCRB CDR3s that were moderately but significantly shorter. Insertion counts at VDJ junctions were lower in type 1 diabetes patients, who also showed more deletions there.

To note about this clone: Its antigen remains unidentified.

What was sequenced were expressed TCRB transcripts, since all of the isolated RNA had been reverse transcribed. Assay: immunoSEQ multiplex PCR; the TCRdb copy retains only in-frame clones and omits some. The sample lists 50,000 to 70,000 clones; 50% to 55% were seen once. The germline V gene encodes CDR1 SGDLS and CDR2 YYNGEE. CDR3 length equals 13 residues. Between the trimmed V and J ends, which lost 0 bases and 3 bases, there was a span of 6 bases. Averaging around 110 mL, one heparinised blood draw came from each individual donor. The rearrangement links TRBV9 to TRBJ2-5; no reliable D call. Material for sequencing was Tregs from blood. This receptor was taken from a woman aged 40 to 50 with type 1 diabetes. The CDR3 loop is CASSVAAEETQYF. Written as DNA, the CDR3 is TGTGCCAGCAGCGTAGCTGCAGAAGAGACCCAGTACTTC. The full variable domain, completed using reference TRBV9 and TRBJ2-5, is DSGVTQTPKHLITATGQRVTLRCSPRSGDLSVYWYQQSLDQGLQFLIQYYNGEERAKGNILERFSAQQFPDLHSELNLSSLELGDSALYFCASSVAAEETQYFGPGTRLLVL.